This T cell receptor (beta chain) was captured by sequencing in a study of blood T cell repertoires in COVID-19. The overall study: COVID-19 samples collected from the United States, Italy and Spain covered acute and convalescent phases. PBMCs, B-cell-depleted T cells, or T cells provided the cDNA or gDNA that made up the material.

Only in-frame clones appear in the TCRdb table, and some are missing; sequencing was by immunoSEQ multiplex PCR. The sample yields under 55,000 clones, approximately 80% seen once. The CDR3 loop spans 11 amino acids. Trimming shortened V by 3 bases and J by 7 bases, and 3 bases separated the two germline ends. Donors were grouped by their self-reported clinical history. Material: PBMCs or T cells enriched from blood (not recorded which). The chain uses TRBV12-3 or TRBV12-4 and TRBJ1-4; no clear D. This sequence was found in a woman aged 45 to 65 with acute COVID-19. DNA of the CDR3: TGTGCCAGCAGTTTCCGTGAAAAACTGTTTTTT. Its protein product is CASSFREKLFF.